This T cell receptor beta chain is drawn from a study of blood T cells in healthy people across ages. Every donor contributed roughly 10 milliliters of peripheral blood by blood draw. With a J-beta primer mix and a sample-barcoded 5' primer, a second PCR ran roughly 7 to 11 cycles. TCRdb analysed the 5' RACE reads with MiXCR anew, one entry per CDR3 protein. The sample contains 1.8 million or so distinct CDR3 sequences, roughly 43% of which appear only once. The CDR3 is made up of 15 amino acids. V lost 2 bases, J lost 2 bases, and 13 bases lay in between. From germline, CDR1 is DFQATT and CDR2 SNEGSKA (reference sequence). This clonotype was counted between two and nine times.

The chain carries TRBV20-1 and TRBJ1-5; unclear D gene. This receptor was taken from a human donor in good health. The sequenced sample was blood. The CDR3 DNA follows: TGCAGTGCTAGATACCCTGGACGGCGCAATCAGCCCCAGCATTTT. It yields the protein CSARYPGRRNQPQHF.